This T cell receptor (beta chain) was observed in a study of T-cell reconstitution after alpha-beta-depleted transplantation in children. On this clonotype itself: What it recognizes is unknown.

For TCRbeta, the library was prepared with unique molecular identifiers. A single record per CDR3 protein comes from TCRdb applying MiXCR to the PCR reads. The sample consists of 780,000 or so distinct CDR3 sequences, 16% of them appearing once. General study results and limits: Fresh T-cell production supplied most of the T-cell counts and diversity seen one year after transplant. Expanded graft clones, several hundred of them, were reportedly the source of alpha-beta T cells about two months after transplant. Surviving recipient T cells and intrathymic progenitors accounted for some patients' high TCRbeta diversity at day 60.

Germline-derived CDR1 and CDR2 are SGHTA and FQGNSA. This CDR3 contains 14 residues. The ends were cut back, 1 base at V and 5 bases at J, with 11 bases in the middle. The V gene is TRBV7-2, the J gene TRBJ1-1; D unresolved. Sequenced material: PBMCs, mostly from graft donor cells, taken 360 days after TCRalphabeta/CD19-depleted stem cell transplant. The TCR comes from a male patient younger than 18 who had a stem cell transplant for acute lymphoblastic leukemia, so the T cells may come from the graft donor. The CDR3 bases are TGTGCCAGCAGCTTAGTGCCTGCCGGGACTGAAGCTTTCTTT. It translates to CASSLVPAGTEAFF.